One and the same sample provided the 27 T cell receptor beta chains below, sequenced in a study of OX40 agonist ivuxolimab in advanced cancers. The method was immunoSEQ multiplex PCR; TCRdb's version includes in-frame clones alone and lacks a portion of them. The table has about 80,000 clones, roughly 92% seen once. The input for sequencing was CD4+ or CD8+ T cells sorted from blood, taken in a trial of the OX40 agonist ivuxolimab. Receptors originate from an adult with an advanced solid tumor such as melanoma, head and neck, liver or kidney cancer.

The chain is built from TRBV5-6 and TRBJ1-5, with D hard to call. CDR3 length equals 14 residues. CDR1 SGHDT and CDR2 YYEEEE come from the germline V gene. The V end was cut by 0 bases, the J end by 4 bases, with 8 bases between. The CDR3 DNA reads as TGTGCCAGCAGCTTGGGCAGCGGTAATCAGCCCCAGCATTTT. This encodes CASSLGSGNQPQHF.

The J gene is TRBJ2-1, the V gene TRBV5-1; tentative D call: TRBD2 (5 bases). Per the germline V gene, CDR1 is SGHRS and CDR2 is YFSETQ. Trimming removed 3 bases at V and 6 bases at J, with 13 bases between. This CDR3 region has 14 residues. In DNA, the CDR3 is TGCGCCAGCAGCTCGGACTTCCCTGCCAATGAGCAGTTCTTC. It encodes CASSSDFPANEQFF.

V gene TRBV6-5 combines with J gene TRBJ1-4; 7 bases agree with TRBD1. Germline V gene data show CDR1 as MNHEY and CDR2 as SVGAGI. The CDR3 extends over 14 amino acids. Germline trimming cut 8 bases from V and 2 bases from J; bases unmatched to any gene: 5. CDR3 sequence reads: CASAIQGTNEKLFF. CDR3 nucleotides: TGTGCCAGCGCGATACAGGGGACTAATGAAAAACTGTTTTTT.

This clone was seen a few times. V is TRBV9 and J is TRBJ2-7, with D tentatively TRBD2 (5 bases). Trimming took off 0 bases at V and 0 bases at J, with 7 bases between the two ends. The CDR3 has 14 amino acids. From germline, CDR1 is SGDLS and CDR2 YYNGEE. This CDR3 is CASSVDGSSYEQYF. The CDR3 DNA is TGTGCCAGCAGCGTAGATGGGAGCTCCTACGAGCAGTACTTC.

This rearrangement joins TRBV6-1 to TRBJ2-1, with 7 bases that match TRBD2. CDR3 length: 15 residues. CDR1 and CDR2 from the germline V gene are MNHNS and SASEGT. With V trimmed by 6 bases and J by 6 bases, 11 bases remained unmatched. Written as DNA, the CDR3 is TGTGCCAGCAGGGGAGTCGGGGGGATGGGCAATGAGCAGTTCTTC. Protein product: CASRGVGGMGNEQFF.

CDR3: CASSQSRNEQFF. The CDR3 DNA reads TGTGCCAGCAGCCAAAGTAGAAATGAGCAGTTCTTC. The chain links TRBV11-3 to TRBJ2-1; no reliable D call. Germline CDR1 and CDR2: SGHNT and YENEEA. The CDR3 spans 12 residues. With 5 bases removed from V and 7 bases from J, the gap between germline ends came to 9 bases.

The chain uses TRBV4-3 and TRBJ2-6; D gene unclear. The V gene's germline CDR1 is LGHNA and CDR2 YSLEER. Trimming shortened V by 0 bases and J by 0 bases, and 3 bases separated the two germline ends. This CDR3 is 15 amino acids long. The CDR3 DNA follows: TGCGCCAGCAGCCAAGACTCCTCTGGGGCCAACGTCCTGACTTTC. This codes for CASSQDSSGANVLTF.

The DNA for the CDR3 is TGCGCCAGCAGCTTGGGGACTGATAACACTGAAGCTTTCTTT. It codes for CASSLGTDNTEAFF. J is TRBJ1-1 and V is TRBV5-1; no firm D call. CDR3 length: 14 amino acids. Germline V gene sequence: CDR1 SGHRS, CDR2 YFSETQ. V was cut by 0 bases and J by 2 bases, with 8 bases left in between.

V gene TRBV9 combines with J gene TRBJ2-1; 13 nucleotides line up with TRBD2. The CDR3 spans 18 residues. Germline-derived CDR1 and CDR2 are SGDLS and YYNGEE. V shed 3 bases and J 4 bases; nucleotides not matched to a gene: 10. The DNA of the CDR3 is TGTGCCAGCAGCGGAACCCCATCACTAGCGGGAGGGTACAATGAGCAGTTCTTC. Its protein is CASSGTPSLAGGYNEQFF.

The sample holds one count of this clone. This sequence joins TRBV6-5 and TRBJ1-1; possible D gene TRBD1, 5 bases. V shed 0 bases and J shed 11 bases, with 10 bases lying between them. The CDR3 is 12 residues long. Germline V lookup: CDR1 MNHEY, CDR2 SVGAGI. DNA of the CDR3: TGTGCCAGCAGTTACTCGCCAGGGAAGGCTTTCTTT. It translates to CASSYSPGKAFF.

The CDR3 reads CASSPIDETYGYTF. DNA for the CDR3: TGTGCCAGCTCACCGATCGACGAGACCTATGGCTACACCTTC. This chain uses TRBV18 with TRBJ1-2; D is ambiguous. Trimming left V 3 bases short and J 4 bases short, with 12 bases between. CDR1 KGHSH and CDR2 LQKENI come from the germline V gene. The length of the CDR3 is 14 residues. Variable domain in full (rest from reference TRBV18 and TRBJ1-2): NAGVMQNPRHLVRRRGQEARLRCSPMKGHSHVYWYRQLPEEGLKFMVYLQKENIIDESGMPKERFSAEFPKEGPSILRIQQVVRGDSAAYFCASSPIDETYGYTFGSGTRLTVV.

This rearrangement joins TRBV28 to TRBJ2-7; D possibly matches TRBD1 or TRBD2 (6 bases each). V was trimmed by 1 base and J by 4 bases, leaving 17 bases between them. Germline V gene data show CDR1 as MDHEN and CDR2 as SYDVKM. This CDR3 has 16 amino acids. CDR3 coding DNA: TGTGCCAGCAGTTTATACGCGGGGCAGGGGAAGTACGAGCAGTACTTC. Its protein product is CASSLYAGQGKYEQYF.

The chain carries TRBV5-1 and TRBJ1-2; TRBD1 agrees at 7 bases. This CDR3 has 15 residues. Germline values: CDR1 SGHRS, CDR2 YFSETQ. The trim removed 2 bases at V and 3 bases at J, leaving 7 bases unmatched. The CDR3, as DNA: TGCGCCAGCAGCTTTTCGACAGGGAGAGACTATGGCTACACCTTC. Its protein is CASSFSTGRDYGYTF.

V usage is TRBV19 and J usage is TRBJ2-1; 9 bases map to TRBD2. Per the germline V gene, CDR1 is LNHDA and CDR2 is SQIVND (reference sequence). Trimming removed 3 bases from V and 4 bases from J; junction bases left unmatched: 7. The CDR3 runs 16 residues. The CDR3 DNA reads as TGTGCCAGTAGTATTAGAGGGGGACTAGCTTACAATGAGCAGTTCTTC. This sequence encodes CASSIRGGLAYNEQFF.

The chain recombines TRBV28 with TRBJ2-5; D is possibly TRBD2 (6 bases). The CDR3 is made up of 12 amino acids. V lost 7 bases to trimming and J lost 10 bases, with 16 bases between them. Germline assignment: CDR1 MDHEN and CDR2 SYDVKM. CDR3 DNA sequence: TGTGCCAGCACCACCACGGGAGATGGCCAGTACTTC. Protein sequence: CASTTTGDGQYF.

The chain couples TRBV30 to TRBJ2-7, with unresolved D. There are 11 residues in the CDR3. The germline V and J ends were trimmed by 4 bases and 7 bases, with 11 bases remaining between them. CDR1 GTSNPN and CDR2 SVGIG come from the germline V gene (reference sequence). The CDR3 bases are TGTGCCTGGACTCACCGAGTGGAGCAGTACTTC. Its translation: CAWTHRVEQYF.

This chain uses TRBV2 with TRBJ2-2; no clear D gene. Germline CDR1 is SNHLY and CDR2 is FYNNEI. Deletions cut 3 bases from V and 2 bases from J, with 7 bases between. CDR3 length: 14 residues. CDR3 in amino acids: CASSEDGNTGELFF. CDR3 bases: TGTGCCAGCAGTGAGGACGGAAACACCGGGGAGCTGTTTTTT.

The V and J genes are TRBV7-6 and TRBJ2-5, with 7 bases that match TRBD2. The V and J ends lost 5 bases and 2 bases, in that order; junction bases with no gene match: 5. Germline V gene data show CDR1 as SGHVS and CDR2 as FNYEAQ. The CDR3 spans 14 residues. This CDR3 is CASSARGGQETQYF. The CDR3 nucleotides are TGTGCCAGCAGCGCCCGCGGGGGACAAGAGACCCAGTACTTC. Together with reference TRBV7-6 and TRBJ2-5, the CDR3 gives the full variable domain: GAGVSQSPRYKVTKRGQDVALRCDPISGHVSLYWYRQALGQGPEFLTYFNYEAQQDKSGLPNDRFSAERPEGSISTLTIQRTEQRDSAMYRCASSARGGQETQYFGPGTRLLVL.

V and J are TRBV28 and TRBJ1-2; D unresolved. There are 15 residues in the CDR3. Germline loops: CDR1 MDHEN, CDR2 SYDVKM. V lost 10 bases to trimming and J lost 6 bases, with 24 bases between them. The CDR3 loop is CATDPPGTMRNGYTF. CDR3 sequence (DNA): TGTGCCACCGACCCGCCAGGTACCATGAGGAATGGCTACACCTTC.

J is TRBJ2-2 and V is TRBV5-1; perhaps TRBD2 as D (6 bases). The CDR3 consists of 16 residues. Germline V gives CDR1 SGHRS, CDR2 YFSETQ. V lost 4 bases and J lost 1, with 14 bases in between. As DNA, the CDR3 is TGCGCCAGCAGCAAGGGACTCCCCGAGAACACCGGGGAGCTGTTTTTT. As protein: CASSKGLPENTGELFF.

The J gene is TRBJ2-7, the V gene TRBV7-2; D remains ambiguous. Germline-derived CDR1 and CDR2 are SGHTA and FQGNSA. This CDR3 has 12 amino acids. Trimming pared 2 bases from V and 2 bases from J, leaving 4 bases between. The DNA for the CDR3 is TGTGCCAGCAGCTTAATCCCCTACGAGCAGTACTTC. Translation: CASSLIPYEQYF.

The chain recombines TRBV2 with TRBJ1-4; the D gene is possibly TRBD1 (5 bases). Trimming took off 7 bases at V and 5 bases at J, with 14 bases between the two ends. CDR3 size: 14 residues. Germline V lookup: CDR1 SNHLY, CDR2 FYNNEI. The CDR3 bases are TGTGCCAGCAAGGGGACCGTAAACAATGAAAAACTGTTTTTT. This translates into CASKGTVNNEKLFF.

V usage is TRBV4-1 and J usage is TRBJ2-5; D is undetermined. From germline, CDR1 is MGHRA and CDR2 YSYEKL. This CDR3 comprises 13 residues. V was trimmed by 1 base and J by 5 bases, leaving 8 bases between them. CDR3 sequence: CASSQVGVETQYF. The CDR3 coding sequence is TGCGCCAGCAGCCAAGTTGGAGTTGAGACCCAGTACTTC.

The chain couples TRBV29-1 to TRBJ1-5; 8 nucleotides line up with TRBD1. Germline trimming cut 4 bases from V and 2 bases from J; bases unmatched to any gene: 7. The CDR3 has 15 residues. Germline V gene data show CDR1 as SQVTM and CDR2 as ANQGSEA. In DNA, the CDR3 is TGCAGCGTTGCTTTAGACAGGGGCCGCAATCAGCCCCAGCATTTT. Residues: CSVALDRGRNQPQHF. The full variable domain, in which reference TRBV29-1 and TRBJ1-5 provide the parts outside the CDR3, is SAVISQKPSRDICQRGTSLTIQCQVDSQVTMMFWYRQQPGQSLTLIATANQGSEATYESGFVIDKFPISRPNLTFSTLTVSNMSPEDSSIYLCSVALDRGRNQPQHFGDGTRLSIL.

The chain is built from TRBV19 and TRBJ2-6, with D possibly called TRBD1 or TRBD2 (6 bases each). Germline V gene data show CDR1 as LNHDA and CDR2 as SQIVND (reference sequence). This CDR3 is built from 15 residues. Trimming took off 7 bases at V and 3 bases at J, with 13 bases between the two ends. CDR3 sequence reads: CASISGAGGANVLTF. Written as DNA, the CDR3 is TGTGCCAGTATATCGGGGGCCGGTGGGGCCAACGTCCTGACTTTC.

The chain employs TRBV7-2 and TRBJ1-5, with D perhaps matching TRBD1 (6 bases). The CDR3 has 17 residues. The V and J ends lost 6 bases and 1 base respectively, with 19 bases between them. Per germline, CDR1 SGHTA and CDR2 FQGNSA. CDR3 sequence (DNA): TGTGCCAGCAGTCATAACGGGCTAGGGGGGAGCAATCAGCCCCAGCATTTT. Its translation: CASSHNGLGGSNQPQHF.

J is TRBJ2-2 and V is TRBV9; tentatively, D is TRBD1 or TRBD2 (5 bases each). The germline gives CDR1 SGDLS, CDR2 YYNGEE. The ends were cut back, 0 bases at V and 5 bases at J, with 14 bases in the middle. This CDR3 has 16 amino acids. The CDR3 sequence is CASSVGLTGRTGELFF. The CDR3 nucleotides read TGTGCCAGCAGCGTAGGCCTTACGGGACGGACCGGGGAGCTGTTTTTT.